The 28 T cell receptor beta chains below all came from one sample that was sequenced in a study of spatial heterogeneity in lung cancer. The study's findings and limits: Expanded intratumoral alpha and beta TCR counts tracked tumor mutation counts.

Stated time point: sample taken at primary tumor resection. For these receptors, no antigen is known. A single record per CDR3 protein comes from TCRdb applying MiXCR to the 5' RACE reads. The sample lists about 5,800 distinct CDR3 sequences; more than 13% were seen once. The sample was lung tumor tissue, taken at surgery. Receptors originate from a male donor with early-stage non-small cell lung cancer.

Worth noting for this clonotype: The size of this beta chain means little, since it is a stray read in a library made for alpha chains. V is TRBV9 and J is TRBJ2-3; tentative D call: TRBD2 (5 bases). There are 16 residues in the CDR3. In germline, CDR1 is SGDLS, CDR2 YYNGEE. V lost 4 bases, J lost 0 bases, and 15 bases lay in between. CDR3 protein: CASSPRLTTSTDTQYF. CDR3 nucleotide sequence: TGTGCCAGCAGCCCGCGACTAACGACTAGCACAGATACGCAGTATTTT. Drawing the rest from reference TRBV9 and TRBJ2-3, the complete variable domain is DSGVTQTPKHLITATGQRVTLRCSPRSGDLSVYWYQQSLDQGLQFLIQYYNGEERAKGNILERFSAQQFPDLHSELNLSSLELGDSALYFCASSPRLTTSTDTQYFGPGTRLTVL.

Points on this clonotype: Found in a library prepared for alpha chains, this beta chain is an off-target read, and its abundance has little meaning. V is TRBV5-1 and J is TRBJ2-1; TRBD2 matches 9 bases. The germline CDR1 and CDR2 sequences are SGHRS and YFSETQ. The CDR3 runs to 17 residues. The junction had 9 bases not matched to a gene; V was cut back by 4 bases and J by 1 base. DNA of the CDR3: TGCGCCAGCAGCGTGACCGTTAGCGGGGGATCCTACAATGAGCAGTTCTTC. Translating it yields CASSVTVSGGSYNEQFF.

By share, this clonotype counts as medium-sized (0.01 to 0.1%). This beta chain appears as a stray read in a library generated for alpha chains; its size is not informative. The rearrangement joins TRBV12-3 or TRBV12-4 to TRBJ1-3; no clear D gene. Trimming pared 3 bases from V and 0 bases from J, leaving 6 bases between. The length of the CDR3 is 14 residues. The CDR3 sequence is CASSFGSSGNTIYF. In DNA form, the CDR3 reads TGTGCCAGCAGTTTTGGGAGCTCTGGAAACACCATATATTTT.

This clonotype is termed medium-sized. This beta chain is off target for a library built for alpha chains, so its abundance means little. The genes are TRBV29-1 and TRBJ2-1; TRBD1 agrees at 7 bases. The germline V gene has CDR1 SQVTM and CDR2 ANQGSEA. V shed 5 bases, J shed 6 bases, and the junction held 13 bases outside the gene matches. The CDR3 runs to 15 residues. This CDR3 is CSVLHPGQRPNEQFF. In DNA, the CDR3 is TGCAGCGTTCTACACCCGGGACAGAGGCCCAATGAGCAGTTCTTC.

Judged by abundance, this clonotype is medium-sized. This beta chain is an unintended read in a library built for alpha chains; its size means little. The chain couples TRBV4-2 to TRBJ2-3; D ambiguous. This CDR3 region has 14 residues. The ends were cut back, 1 base at V and 2 bases at J, with 7 bases in the middle. Germline V gene lookup returns CDR1 LGHNA and CDR2 YNFKEQ. CDR3 protein: CASSQAGYTDTQYF. The CDR3 DNA follows: TGTGCCAGCAGCCAAGCGGGCTACACAGATACGCAGTATTTT.

This clonotype was observed a few times. Within a library made for alpha chains, this beta chain is off target, and its count is uninformative. The chain employs TRBV30 and TRBJ2-7, with TRBD2 matching 10 bases. The V segment lost 2 bases and the J segment 2 bases; nucleotides outside the gene matches: 12. The CDR3 spans 17 residues. Germline CDR1 is GTSNPN and CDR2 is SVGIG (reference sequence). The CDR3 region has the DNA TGTGCCTGGAGTCACCCACTCAGCGGGGGGGCTCCCTACGAGCAGTACTTC. Translation gives CAWSHPLSGGAPYEQYF.

This clonotype was picked up a small number of times. Because the library targeted alpha chains, this beta chain is an off-target read whose size means little. This chain links TRBV5-1 with TRBJ2-5; D gene ambiguous. Germline CDR1 reads SGHRS; CDR2 reads YFSETQ. The V and J ends lost 2 bases and 0 bases respectively, with 5 bases between them. The CDR3 length is 13 residues. For the CDR3, the DNA is TGCGCCAGCAGCTTTAATGACCAAGAGACCCAGTACTTC. This sequence encodes CASSFNDQETQYF.

This clonotype has at least ten counts. Because this beta chain is a stray read in a library intended to capture alpha chains, its abundance should not be given much weight. The chain has TRBV6-5 and TRBJ2-7; 13 bases line up with TRBD2. The V gene end was trimmed by 6 bases and the J gene end by 6 bases; junction bases not matched to a gene: 5. The CDR3 consists of 14 residues. CDR1 and CDR2 from the germline V gene are MNHEY and SVGAGI. As DNA, the CDR3 is TGTGCCAGCAGACTAGCGGGAGGGTCCGGCGAGCAGTACTTC. Its translation is CASRLAGGSGEQYF.

By frequency in the sample, this clonotype is medium-sized (0.01 to 0.1%). For a library built for alpha chains, this beta chain is a stray read; little rests on its size. This chain links TRBV5-1 with TRBJ2-2; D might be TRBD2 (6 bases). Germline V CDR1 and CDR2: SGHRS, YFSETQ. This CDR3 spans 16 amino acids. V was clipped by 3 bases and J by 6 bases, with 18 bases between them. The CDR3 loop is CASSYLPVEGAGELFF. The CDR3 DNA is TGCGCCAGCAGCTACCTGCCGGTGGAGGGAGCCGGGGAGCTGTTTTTT.

In its sample, this clonotype ranks as medium-sized (0.01 to 0.1%). The library was prepared for alpha chains; this beta chain is a stray read, so its frequency means little. The chain has TRBV12-3 or TRBV12-4 and TRBJ2-1, with TRBD2 matching over 14 bases. Trimming took 9 bases from V and 6 from J; bases not matched to a gene: 7. The CDR3 loop spans 15 amino acids. DNA of the CDR3: TGTGCCAGTTCTGGACTAGCGGGGGGCCTCAATGAGCAGTTCTTC. Amino acids: CASSGLAGGLNEQFF.

This clonotype was seen ten or more times. This beta chain turned up in a library designed for alpha chains; as an off-target read, its abundance says little. The V gene is TRBV20-1, the J gene TRBJ2-2; no firm D call. The V end was cut by 3 bases, the J end by 1 base, with 12 bases between. Germline lookup yields CDR1 DFQATT and CDR2 SNEGSKA (reference sequence). The CDR3 spans 15 residues. The CDR3 sequence is CSASRGWGNTGELFF. The CDR3 nucleotides are TGCAGTGCTAGTAGAGGCTGGGGGAACACCGGGGAGCTGTTTTTT.

This clonotype is medium-sized (0.01 to 0.1%) by share. A library prepared for alpha chains yielded this beta chain as an off-target read; its size is of little meaning. The gene calls are TRBV27 and TRBJ2-7; the D call may be TRBD1 or TRBD2 (5 bases each). V was clipped by 0 bases and J by 6 bases, with 6 bases between them. CDR1 MNHEY and CDR2 SMNVEV come from the germline V gene (reference sequence). The CDR3 consists of 12 residues. As DNA, the CDR3 is TGTGCCAGCAGTTTATCTGGGGGCGAGCAGTACTTC. Residues: CASSLSGGEQYF.

This clonotype qualifies as medium-sized (0.01 to 0.1%). At one boundary the junction diverges from the germline segment, which might be a read error. This beta chain is a stray sequence in a library constructed for alpha chains; its clone size is not meaningful. This chain joins TRBV29-1 and TRBJ2-1, with D unclear. The germline gives CDR1 SQVTM, CDR2 ANQGSEA. CDR3 length: 9 residues. The DNA for the CDR3 is TGCAGCGTTGGTGGGGTCGGGCCCTTC. As protein: CSVGGVGPF.

This clonotype is medium-sized by share. This beta chain was picked up by a library intended for alpha chains and is off target, so its count carries little meaning. The CDR3 region has the DNA TGCGCCAGCAGCCCCGCCAGCGGGAGGGAGACCCAGTACTTC. Encoded protein: CASSPASGRETQYF. This chain connects TRBV5-1 to TRBJ2-5; 9 bases align to TRBD2. Looked up from germline, CDR1 is SGHRS and CDR2 is YFSETQ. CDR3 length equals 14 residues. V lost 4 bases, J lost 5 bases, and 6 bases stayed unmatched.

Many counts were recorded for this clonotype. Little can be read into the size of this beta chain, an off-target read in a library designed for alpha chains. The rearrangement joins TRBV9 to TRBJ2-3; D is possibly TRBD2 (6 bases). Trimming removed 1 base at V and 4 bases at J, with 13 bases between. Germline CDR1 is SGDLS and CDR2 is YYNGEE. The CDR3 is made up of 15 amino acids. This CDR3 reads CASSVKIADADTQYF. The CDR3 DNA reads as TGTGCCAGCAGCGTAAAAATAGCGGACGCAGATACGCAGTATTTT.

This clonotype showed up many times. A library made for alpha chains picked up this beta chain off target, so its size means little. The chain is built from TRBV7-9 and TRBJ2-7; a weak D match, TRBD1 (5 bases). Per the germline V gene, CDR1 is SEHNR and CDR2 is FQNEAQ (reference sequence). The V end lost 5 bases, the J end lost 1 base, and 15 bases lay between the germline ends. The length of the CDR3 is 15 residues. CDR3: CASSDDQGHSYEQYF. In DNA, the CDR3 is TGTGCCAGCAGCGACGACCAAGGACATTCCTACGAGCAGTACTTC.

Relative to its sample, this clonotype is medium-sized. Because the library targeted alpha chains, this beta chain is an off-target read whose size means little. The chain joins TRBV6-2 or TRBV6-3 to TRBJ2-1; 10 nucleotides align to TRBD2. Germline loops: CDR1 MNHEY, CDR2 SVGEGT. The trim removed 10 bases at V and 3 bases at J, leaving 12 bases unmatched. This CDR3 contains 16 residues. The CDR3 sequence: CAIRGASGSFYNEQFF. CDR3 in DNA: TGTGCCATCCGCGGTGCTAGCGGGAGTTTCTACAATGAGCAGTTCTTC.

This clonotype is labeled medium-sized. This beta chain is a stray sequence in a library constructed for alpha chains; its clone size is not meaningful. V gene TRBV27 combines with J gene TRBJ2-1; TRBD2 aligns across 16 bases. Germline trimming cut 3 bases from V and 9 bases from J; bases unmatched to any gene: 8. In germline, CDR1 is MNHEY, CDR2 SMNVEV (reference sequence). CDR3 length: 17 amino acids. This chain's CDR3 is CASSFAGTSGRASEQFF. The CDR3, as DNA: TGTGCCAGCAGTTTCGCCGGGACTAGCGGGAGGGCTAGTGAGCAGTTCTTC.

This clonotype ranks as medium-sized. Because the library targeted alpha chains, this beta chain is an off-target read whose size means little. The chain joins TRBV28 to TRBJ2-5, with a possible D match to TRBD1 (6 bases). V lost 6 bases, J lost 4 bases, and 18 bases lay in between. The length of the CDR3 is 15 residues. Germline CDR1 reads MDHEN; CDR2 reads SYDVKM. The DNA for the CDR3 is TGTGCCAGCAGCCCCGGGATACGAGGGGGAGAGACCCAGTACTTC. Its translation: CASSPGIRGGETQYF.

This clonotype has ten or more counts. This beta chain came through as a stray read in a library set up for alpha chains, and its size says little. The V and J genes are TRBV28 and TRBJ2-3; the D call may be TRBD1 or TRBD2 (5 bases each). In germline, CDR1 is MDHEN, CDR2 SYDVKM. Trimming pared 8 bases from V and 5 bases from J, leaving 8 bases between. The CDR3 loop spans 11 amino acids. The CDR3 nucleotides are TGTGCCAGCGGGGGTCGAGATACGCAGTATTTT. This translates into CASGGRDTQYF.

Judged by abundance, this clonotype is medium-sized. Because the library targeted alpha chains, this beta chain is an off-target read whose size means little. The J gene is TRBJ2-1, the V gene TRBV12-3 or TRBV12-4; D is uncertain. CDR3 size: 11 residues. V lost 6 bases, J lost 8 bases, and 8 bases lay in between. The CDR3 sequence: CASSPGDEQFF. CDR3 DNA: TGTGCCAGCAGCCCTGGGGATGAGCAGTTCTTC.

This clonotype came up many times. A library made for alpha chains picked up this beta chain off target, so its size means little. The V call is TRBV6-1, the J call TRBJ2-2; no reliable D call. Trimming shortened V by 7 bases and J by 2 bases, and 11 bases separated the two germline ends. Germline CDR1 and CDR2: MNHNS and SASEGT. This CDR3 is built from 14 residues. The CDR3 reads CASIRDGNTGELFF. In nucleotides, the CDR3 is TGTGCCAGCATCAGAGACGGCAACACCGGGGAGCTGTTTTTT.

For this clonotype: As an off-target read in a library built for alpha chains, this beta chain has a frequency of little significance. The chain links TRBV3-1 to TRBJ2-1; 13 bases agree with TRBD2. The V gene end was trimmed by 4 bases and the J gene end by 7 bases; junction bases not matched to a gene: 4. The CDR3 contains 15 residues. Germline values: CDR1 LGHDT, CDR2 YNNKEL (reference sequence). The CDR3 region is CASSPQTSGRNEQFF. CDR3 in DNA: TGTGCCAGCAGCCCACAGACTAGCGGGAGGAATGAGCAGTTCTTC.

This clonotype is categorized as medium-sized. This beta chain is an unintended read in a library built for alpha chains; its size means little. The genes are TRBV3-1 and TRBJ2-3; D remains ambiguous. The CDR3 consists of 15 residues. V gave up 2 bases and J gave up 0 bases, with 9 bases separating them. CDR1 LGHDT and CDR2 YNNKEL come from the germline V gene (reference sequence). The CDR3 is CASSQLLTSTDTQYF. CDR3 bases: TGTGCCAGCAGCCAACTGTTAACTAGCACAGATACGCAGTATTTT.

This clonotype turned up a few times. Because this beta chain is a stray read in a library intended to capture alpha chains, its abundance should not be given much weight. This chain connects TRBV20-1 to TRBJ2-7; 10 bases match TRBD1. Germline CDR1 and CDR2: DFQATT and SNEGSKA (reference sequence). V shed 5 bases and J 6 bases; nucleotides not matched to a gene: 4. CDR3 size: 12 residues. The CDR3, as DNA: TGCAGTGCTCGACGACAGGGGGCCGAGCAGTACTTC. This codes for CSARRQGAEQYF.

This clonotype was seen a handful of times. Because this beta chain is a stray read in a library intended to capture alpha chains, its abundance should not be given much weight. V gene TRBV28 combines with J gene TRBJ2-7, with TRBD1 matching 9 bases. In germline, CDR1 is MDHEN, CDR2 SYDVKM. J gave up 3 bases and V 5 bases, and 5 bases lay outside the gene matches. There are 14 residues in the CDR3. In nucleotides, the CDR3 is TGTGCCAGCAGTCCAGGGACAGGGAACTACGAGCAGTACTTC. This sequence encodes CASSPGTGNYEQYF.

This clonotype has a count of ten or more. Little can be read into the size of this beta chain, an off-target read in a library designed for alpha chains. The chain is built from TRBV5-1 and TRBJ2-1, with a tentative D call TRBD1 (7 bases). The V end was cut by 5 bases, the J end by 7 bases, with 16 bases between. The germline V gene has CDR1 SGHRS and CDR2 YFSETQ. The CDR3 has 14 residues. This CDR3 reads CASSPGQEGNEQFF. CDR3 DNA sequence: TGCGCCAGCAGTCCAGGACAGGAGGGGAATGAGCAGTTCTTC.

This clonotype was found many times. The size of this beta chain means little, since it is a stray read in a library made for alpha chains. The chain uses TRBV7-6 and TRBJ2-5; TRBD1 matches at 7 bases. This CDR3 region has 14 residues. V gave up 4 bases and J gave up 1 base; unmatched junction bases: 3. Germline V lookup: CDR1 SGHVS, CDR2 FNYEAQ. This CDR3 is CASSSRDSQETQYF. The CDR3 DNA reads TGTGCCAGCAGCTCCAGGGACAGCCAAGAGACCCAGTACTTC.